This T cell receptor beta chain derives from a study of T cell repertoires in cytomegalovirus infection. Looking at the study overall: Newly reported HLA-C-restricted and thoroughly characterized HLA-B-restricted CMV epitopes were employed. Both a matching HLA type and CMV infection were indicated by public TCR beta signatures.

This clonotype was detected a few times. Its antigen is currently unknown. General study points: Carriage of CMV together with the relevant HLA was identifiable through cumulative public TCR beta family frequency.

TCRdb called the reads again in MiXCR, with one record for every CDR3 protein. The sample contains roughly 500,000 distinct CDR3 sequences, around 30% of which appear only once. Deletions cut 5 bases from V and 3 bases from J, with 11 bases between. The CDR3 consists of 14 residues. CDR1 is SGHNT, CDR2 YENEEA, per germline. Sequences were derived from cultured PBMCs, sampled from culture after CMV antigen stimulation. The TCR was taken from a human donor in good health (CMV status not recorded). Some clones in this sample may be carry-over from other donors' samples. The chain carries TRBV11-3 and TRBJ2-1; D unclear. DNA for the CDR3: TGTGCCAGCAGCGGACGGTCCTTCTACAATGAGCAGTTCTTC. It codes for CASSGRSFYNEQFF.